This entry concerns a single T cell receptor (beta chain). Its antigen is as yet unknown. Healthy people donating bone marrow made up the donors. Nominally healthy donors were sampled, though unrecorded immune exposures were likely. Both 60 Vbeta primers and 13 Jbeta primers went into the PCR. The data were produced by immunoSEQ multiplex PCR, yet TCRdb's version contains in-frame clones alone and is incomplete. The table lists more than 95,000 clones, with approximately 2.6% in the top ten. CDR3 length equals 17 residues. Per the germline V gene, CDR1 is SGHAT and CDR2 is FQNNGV. The germline V and J ends were trimmed by 3 bases and 3 bases, with 20 bases remaining between them. These data are taken from a study of cytomegalovirus exposure and HLA in healthy donors. Findings and caveats of the study: Relative to the approximately 630-donor mean, N-insertions were reportedly fewer in an Asian-associated ancestry cluster in a later analysis. Later analysis identified a missense DCLRE1C variant that was linked to TCR beta V- and J-gene trimming.

The rearrangement joins TRBV11-2 to TRBJ1-1; D is ambiguous. Sample: PBMCs. The clonotype was recovered from a man aged 25-45 years in good health and CMV-seronegative. CDR3 sequence: CASSFLAPSRYHTEAFF. CDR3 in DNA: TGTGCCAGCAGCTTCCTCGCACCCTCGAGGTATCACACTGAAGCTTTCTTT.